The clone carrying this T cell receptor beta chain was counted a few times. Each TCR cDNA molecule bore a unique molecular identifier. TCRdb re-derived calls from the 5' RACE reads in MiXCR, one entry per CDR3 protein. The sample carries 65,000 to 85,000 distinct CDR3 sequences, roughly a fifth recorded once. The CDR3 has 16 amino acids. J lost 4 bases, V lost 2 bases, and 7 bases had no gene match. The germline CDR1 and CDR2 sequences are SGHTA and FQGTGA. These data are taken from a study of spatial heterogeneity in lung cancer. About the research overall: Detected sequences consistently included more beta-chain ones than alpha-chain ones. There were, on average, more than eight raw-read appearances for each unique TCR and UMI combination.

Time point in this sample: sample taken at primary tumor resection. Extraction of whole RNA from tumor, nontumor lung or frozen PBMC preceded unsorted sequencing. This specimen consisted of PBMCs, obtained at surgery. The chain joins TRBV7-3 to TRBJ2-3; 9 bases map to TRBD2. The TCR comes from a male donor with early-stage non-small cell lung cancer. CDR3 sequence reads: CASSLVRGRGPDTQYF. For the CDR3, the DNA is TGTGCCAGCAGCTTAGTCCGCGGGAGGGGACCAGATACGCAGTATTTT.